This is a list of T cell receptor beta chains from one sample in a study of post-analysis software for immune sequencing data. One entry per CDR3 protein results from TCRdb running MiXCR on the PCR reads. The sample lists approximately 730,000 distinct CDR3 sequences, around 27% occurring once. Sequenced input: blood. These receptors were taken from a girl between 5 and 17 years old with multiple sclerosis. CDR3s include the opening cysteine and the closing phenylalanine or tryptophan. The D gene is left open where the match is weak. The listing skips clone size in some rows; elsewhere it reads once, few, many or a size class.

few TRBD2 TRBJ2-3 TRBV6-1 TGTGCCGCAACTAGCGGGGGGGCCGGAGATACGCAGTATTTT CAATSGGAGDTQYF
- - TRBJ2-7 TRBV6-2/TRBV6-3 TGTGCCAGCAGTTACTTACCCATGGCTGAGGACTCCTACGAGCAGTACTTC CASSYLPMAEDSYEQYF
- - TRBJ2-4 TRBV5-1 TGCACCAGCAGCTTGGGGCCTGGAGTCAGGGTGGGCAACATTCAGTACTTC CTSSLGPGVRVGNIQYF
- - TRBJ2-1 TRBV6-6 TGTGCCAGCAGAAGGGGGGCCTCCTACAATGAGCAGTTCTTC CASRRGASYNEQFF
once TRBD1 TRBJ2-7 TRBV7-2 TGTGCCAGCAGCCTTGACGGACAGGGTCAGAGTTACGAGCAGTACTTC CASSLDGQGQSYEQYF
once TRBD1 TRBJ2-7 TRBV29-1 TGCAGCGTTGGGAGACCGGGACAGGGGGCCCACAATGAGCAGTACTTC CSVGRPGQGAHNEQYF
few TRBD1 TRBJ2-1 TRBV5-6 TGTGCCAGCAGCTTGGACCCAGGGGGAAAGTTCTTC CASSLDPGGKFF
- TRBD2 TRBJ2-1 TRBV20-1 TGCAGCGTAATTAGCGGGAGTTTATACAATGAGCAGTTCTTC CSVISGSLYNEQFF
- TRBD1 TRBJ1-6 TRBV20-1 TGCAGTGCTGACGCTCCGACAGGGGTGGCTTCACCCCTCCACTTT CSADAPTGVASPLHF
once - TRBJ2-3 TRBV19 TGTGCCAGTAGTATTGCGGCCACAGATACGCAGTATTTT CASSIAATDTQYF
- - TRBJ2-7 TRBV7-8 TGTGCCAGCAGCTTAGCACCCCAAGGGGAGCAGTACTTC CASSLAPQGEQYF
few - TRBJ2-3 TRBV20-1 TGCAGTGCTAGAGATCCGATTGGAGTGTATCTTGATACGCAGTATTTT CSARDPIGVYLDTQYF
- - TRBJ2-4 TRBV7-8 TGTGCCAGCAGCCACGGGGACTTCCATTTGCTAGCCAAAAACATTCAGTACTTC CASSHGDFHLLAKNIQYF
- - TRBJ2-5 TRBV2 TGTGCCAGCAAACGCCCCACGGAGACCCAGTACTTC CASKRPTETQYF
- - TRBJ2-1 TRBV14 TGTGCCACCCAATATGAGCAGTTCTTC CATQYEQFF
many TRBD2 TRBJ2-3 TRBV6-6 TGTGCCAGCAGATCCGCCAGGGACTACCCGCAGTATTTT CASRSARDYPQYF
- - TRBJ2-3 TRBV4-3 TGCGCCAGCAGCCCAATCGGAGTTGATACGCAGTATTTT CASSPIGVDTQYF
- TRBD1 TRBJ2-7 TRBV27 TGTGCCAGCAGTTTCTCCCGAACAGGGGGCTACGAGCAGTACTTC CASSFSRTGGYEQYF
many - TRBJ2-1 TRBV29-1 TGCAGCGTTGAGTTGGTCTGGCAGTTCTTC CSVELVWQFF
few TRBD1 TRBJ1-2 TRBV29-1 TGCAGCGTTGAGACAGGGGACTATGGCTACACCTTC CSVETGDYGYTF
many - TRBJ2-5 TRBV20-1 TGCAGTGCCCCGACTATTCAAGAGACCCAGTACTTC CSAPTIQETQYF
few TRBD1 TRBJ1-2 TRBV29-1 TGCAGCGCGGGACAGTTGGCGGATGGCTACACCTTC CSAGQLADGYTF
- - TRBJ2-5 TRBV5-5 TGTGCCAGCAGCTTGGGGTCGGACTCTCAGGAGACCCAGTACTTC CASSLGSDSQETQYF
- - TRBJ2-3 TRBV28 TGTGCCAACAGTCCCGGCGTGGGAAGCTCGGCAGATACGCAGTATTTT CANSPGVGSSADTQYF
few - TRBJ2-5 TRBV12-3/TRBV12-4 TGTGCCAGCAGTTTGGACACGACGACCTCGACCCAGTACTTC CASSLDTTTSTQYF
- TRBD1 TRBJ1-2 TRBV6-1 TGTGCCAGCAGTCCACTGGGACAGCACTATGGCTACACCTTC CASSPLGQHYGYTF